This T cell receptor (beta chain) was found in a study of blood T cell repertoires in COVID-19 (TCRdb year 2020). For the wider study: Collaborator samples came from the United States, Italy and Spain and covered acute and convalescent phases of COVID-19. Sample metadata almost always included a de-identified subject ID, COVID-19 status, age in years and sex. The dataset comprised deeply sampled blood TCRbeta repertoires from subjects exposed to, actively infected with, or recovered from COVID-19. Samples came from the ongoing ImmuneRACE study (first 160 participants) plus 1,254 subjects from 6 global collaborators. The material from the prospective study consisted of cDNA or gDNA derived from T cells, B-cell-depleted T cells, or PBMCs. Where available, HLA class I and class II types were obtained from metadata supplied by the sample provider rather than from assay-based typing. The repertoires were released in a freely available public database intended as a resource for research on the immune response to SARS-CoV-2.

This clone came up many times. Its antigen remains undetermined. No much larger clone exists at a distance of one base, and base qualities are not known. Collaborating institutions collected whole blood in K2EDTA tubes following their own protocols. For TCRbeta analysis, collaborators shipped samples as frozen whole blood, isolated PBMCs, or DNA extracted from either of those sample types. Summary of the overall study and its limitations: The quantity of clinical and demographic metadata differed by source and by participant and was supplied without curation.

Inclusive of the bounding cysteine and phenylalanine, the CDR3 is 14 residues long. Only the CDR3 DNA stays, 42 bases, in frame from base 1. V and J are trimmed by 3 bases and 5 bases, and the gene matches miss 6 bases of the junction. Based on the germline V gene, the CDR1 and CDR2 sequences are SGDLS and YYNGEE. TCRbeta CDR3 regions were amplified from genomic DNA by means of the immunoSEQ Assay, a bias-controlled multiplex PCR. For the original study's pipeline: Within the assay, amplification of reference gene primers was used to estimate how many nucleated cells each sample contained. To quantify the absolute abundance of each unique TCRbeta CDR3 rearrangement, sequence reads were collapsed and filtered. For each sample, productive Simpson clonality was calculated by taking the square root of Simpson's diversity index across productive rearrangements. TCRdb re-hosts the immuneACCESS table, in-frame sequences only. Its copies lack some clones; in the studies checked, an unresolved V gene accounts for under half of them, and the cause for the rest is not known. V and J calls and clone size are as listed in that table; D and trimming were resolved from the DNA. The sample table lists about 110,000 clones, roughly four fifths of them with a count of one. The biggest ten clones account for approximately 17% of the sample.

Sequencing was done on a sample of peripheral blood. The sequence links TRBV9 to TRBJ2-5; a stretch of 8 junction bases matches TRBD1. This clonotype was obtained from an older woman with acute or convalescent COVID-19. CDR3 sequence: CASSAPGGRETQYF. The nucleotides read TGTGCCAGCAGCGCCCCAGGGGGCCGGGAGACCCAGTACTTC.